This TCR beta chain comes out of a study of OX40 agonist ivuxolimab in advanced cancers. Trimming took 3 bases from V and 6 from J; bases not matched to a gene: 8. Germline CDR1 GTSNPN, CDR2 SVGIG (reference sequence). This CDR3 contains 15 residues. The assay was immunoSEQ multiplex PCR, and TCRdb's table has in-frame clones only and misses some. The table has fewer than 85,000 clones, about 89% seen once; the top ten hold less than 2.5%. This TCR came from an adult with an advanced solid tumor such as melanoma, head and neck, liver or kidney cancer. V gene TRBV30 combines with J gene TRBJ2-1; 10 bases align to TRBD2. The source was CD4+ or CD8+ T cells sorted from blood, collected in a trial of the OX40 agonist ivuxolimab. As DNA, the CDR3 is TGTGCCTGGAGGGGGGGGACTAGCGTCCGCAATGAGCAGTTCTTC. This translates into CAWRGGTSVRNEQFF.